This T cell receptor beta chain comes out of a study of blood T cell repertoires in COVID-19. Study in general: The study drew acute and convalescent COVID-19 samples from the United States, Italy and Spain.

Libraries were prepared by immunoSEQ multiplex PCR; TCRdb keeps only in-frame clonotypes and omits some of them. In the table there are roughly 32,000 clones, roughly 84% of which are singletons. Trimming shortened V by 0 bases and J by 8 bases, and 7 bases separated the two germline ends. The CDR3 consists of 11 residues. Per germline, CDR1 SQVTM and CDR2 ANQGSEA. The V and J genes are TRBV29-1 and TRBJ1-2; D remains ambiguous. The source material was peripheral blood. The receptor was derived from a man aged 55-75 years with active COVID-19. The CDR3 loop is CSVEEGTGYTF. The CDR3 region has the DNA TGCAGCGTTGAAGAGGGCACGGGCTACACCTTC.